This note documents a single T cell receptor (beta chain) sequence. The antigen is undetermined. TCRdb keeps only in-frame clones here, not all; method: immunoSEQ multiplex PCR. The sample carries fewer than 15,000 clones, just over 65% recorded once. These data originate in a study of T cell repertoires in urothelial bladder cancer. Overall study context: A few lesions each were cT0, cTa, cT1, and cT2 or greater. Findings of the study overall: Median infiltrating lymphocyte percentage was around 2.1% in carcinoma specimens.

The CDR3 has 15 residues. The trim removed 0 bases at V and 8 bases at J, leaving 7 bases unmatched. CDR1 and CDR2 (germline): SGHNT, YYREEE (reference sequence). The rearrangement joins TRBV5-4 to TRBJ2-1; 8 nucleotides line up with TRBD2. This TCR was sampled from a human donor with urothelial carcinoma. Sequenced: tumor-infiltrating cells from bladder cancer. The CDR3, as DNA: TGTGCCAGCAGCTTGGTAGCGGGAAGGGTGGATGAGCAGTTCTTC. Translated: CASSLVAGRVDEQFF.